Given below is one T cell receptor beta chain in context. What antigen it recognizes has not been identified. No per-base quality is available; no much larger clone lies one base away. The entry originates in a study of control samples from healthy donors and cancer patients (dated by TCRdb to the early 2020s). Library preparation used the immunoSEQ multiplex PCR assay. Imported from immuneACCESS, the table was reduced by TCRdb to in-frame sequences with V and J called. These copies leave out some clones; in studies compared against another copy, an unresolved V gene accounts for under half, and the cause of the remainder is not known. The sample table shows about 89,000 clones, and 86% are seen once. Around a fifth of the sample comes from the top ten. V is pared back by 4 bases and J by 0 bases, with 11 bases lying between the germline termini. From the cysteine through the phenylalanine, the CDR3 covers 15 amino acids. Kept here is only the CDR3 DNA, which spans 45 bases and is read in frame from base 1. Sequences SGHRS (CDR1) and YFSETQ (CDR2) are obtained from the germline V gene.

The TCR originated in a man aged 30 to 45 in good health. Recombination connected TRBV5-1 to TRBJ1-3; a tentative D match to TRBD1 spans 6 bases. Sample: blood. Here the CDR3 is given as CASSPGEPSGNTIYF. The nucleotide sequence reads TGCGCCAGCAGCCCAGGGGAGCCCTCTGGAAACACCATATATTTT.